This TCR beta chain was sequenced in a study of vaccination and CD4 T cells after COVID-19. Described treatment: approximately 10-day PBMC culture with coronavirus spike peptide pools or control peptides (ViraFEST assay). Gathered ahead of the COVID-19 pandemic (2011-2018) were the CD4+ T cells of the unexposed donor. This clonotype was counted a few times. Antigen specificity is unknown. CDR1 is MDHEN, CDR2 SYDVKM, per germline. The junction had 2 bases not matched to a gene; V was cut back by 1 base and J by 6 bases. The CDR3 runs to 14 residues. An Oncomine TCR Beta short-read assay was used to sequence the DNA from cultured CD4+ T cells. The genomic DNA was obtained from cultured CD4+ T cells by extraction with the QIAamp micro DNA kit. A single record per CDR3 protein comes from TCRdb applying MiXCR to the PCR reads. The table lists more than 6,000 distinct CDR3 sequences, around 33% of them singletons, with around 39% in the top ten.

The V call is TRBV28, the J call TRBJ2-2; TRBD1 matches at 7 bases. The sample consisted of CD4+ T cells from blood, cultured in vitro. This sequence was found in a human donor in good health. The CDR3 reads CASSLLRGPGELFF. CDR3 DNA: TGTGCCAGCAGTTTATTGAGGGGGCCCGGGGAGCTGTTTTTT.